Below, 5 T cell receptor beta chains from the same sample are listed, as sequenced in a study of PD-L1 blockade in urothelial cancer. Time point in this sample: peripheral blood 6 weeks after treatment start. Clones were read by immunoSEQ multiplex PCR, and TCRdb kept only the in-frame ones, dropping some. The table includes about 120,000 clones, around 89% detected once. The sample here was PBMCs, taken around atezolizumab (anti-PD-L1) treatment. These receptors were collected from a man aged 60 to 69 with urothelial cancer.

The chain links TRBV7-9 to TRBJ1-2; a possible D gene is TRBD1 (6 bases). The germline V and J ends were trimmed by 3 bases and 4 bases, with 15 bases remaining between them. The CDR3 is made up of 15 amino acids. Germline CDR1 is SEHNR and CDR2 is FQNEAQ (reference sequence). In DNA, the CDR3 is TGTGCCAGCAGCTTGCACCAGGGGCAGGGCTATGGCTACACCTTC. This encodes CASSLHQGQGYGYTF.

Here the CDR3 reads CASSYSGDSVYEQYF. CDR3 nucleotides: TGTGCCAGCAGTTACTCAGGGGATAGTGTCTACGAGCAGTACTTC. The rearrangement links TRBV6-5 to TRBJ2-7; possible D gene TRBD1, 5 bases. Germline V gene lookup returns CDR1 MNHEY and CDR2 SVGAGI. There are 15 residues in the CDR3. Trimming removed 0 bases from V and 3 bases from J, with 12 bases in between.

The rearrangement uses TRBV6-5 and TRBJ2-5; 9 bases match TRBD2. CDR1 is MNHEY and CDR2 is SVGAGI in the germline V gene. The CDR3 runs 13 residues. Trimming at V came to 11 bases and at J to 5 bases, leaving 9 bases not matched to a gene. The CDR3 DNA reads TGTGCCGTCCTGAGCGGGGGGTCCGAGACCCAGTACTTC. It encodes CAVLSGGSETQYF.

The chain couples TRBV15 to TRBJ2-6, with D perhaps TRBD1 (6 bases). The CDR3 length is 18 residues. The germline gives CDR1 LNHNV, CDR2 YYDKDF (reference sequence). The V and J ends lost 0 bases and 2 bases respectively, with 14 bases between them. The CDR3 protein is CATSREGRGRTGANVLTF. In nucleotides, the CDR3 is TGTGCCACCAGCAGAGAGGGCAGGGGAAGGACTGGGGCCAACGTCCTGACTTTC. Full variable domain (remainder filled in from reference TRBV15 and TRBJ2-6): DAMVIQNPRYQVTQFGKPVTLSCSQTLNHNVMYWYQQKSSQAPKLLFHYYDKDFNNEADTPDNFQSRRPNTSFCFLDIRSPGLGDTAMYLCATSREGRGRTGANVLTFGAGSRLTVL.

This chain connects TRBV27 to TRBJ2-1, with a possible D match to TRBD1 (6 bases). The CDR3 has 16 residues. Germline CDR1 and CDR2: MNHEY and SMNVEV (reference sequence). The V end lost 8 bases, the J end lost 5 bases, and 22 bases lay between the germline ends. The CDR3 DNA sequence: TGTGCCAGCGGTAGGGGACACCTTTTTATGGACAATGAGCAGTTCTTC. Translation gives CASGRGHLFMDNEQFF.